The 5 T cell receptor beta chains below were found in one sample sequenced in a study of T-cell reconstitution after alpha-beta-depleted transplantation in children. The authors prepared the TCRbeta library with unique molecular identifiers. TCRdb ran MiXCR on the PCR reads and lists one entry per CDR3 protein. The sample lists about 200,000 distinct CDR3 sequences, about 7% occurring once. Material: PBMCs, obtained before TCRalphabeta/CD19-depleted stem cell transplant. All receptors derive from a boy under 10 years old with acute lymphoblastic leukemia, due to receive a stem cell transplant.

This clonotype came up many times. The chain has TRBV28 and TRBJ1-2, with D tentatively TRBD1 (5 bases). CDR1 is MDHEN, CDR2 SYDVKM, per germline. V gave up 4 bases and J gave up 0 bases, with 21 bases separating them. The CDR3 totals 18 residues. The CDR3 region has the DNA TGTGCCAGCAGTTCGATTCGTCAGGGCACTTCGCCTAACTATGGCTACACCTTC. Protein: CASSSIRQGTSPNYGYTF.

This clonotype was seen repeatedly, ten times or more. The chain uses TRBV5-5 and TRBJ2-5; TRBD2 matches 9 bases. Per the germline V gene, CDR1 is SGHKS and CDR2 is YYEKEE (reference sequence). The CDR3 is made up of 14 amino acids. After removal of 2 bases from V and 5 bases from J, the junction contained 4 bases not matched to a gene. The CDR3 nucleotides are TGTGCCAGCAGCTTCAGGCTAGCGGGGGAGACCCAGTACTTC. Translated: CASSFRLAGETQYF.

Regarding this clonotype: Since a much larger clone is just one base distant, this may be a read error. This sequence joins TRBV29-1 and TRBJ2-1; TRBD1 might be the D (5 bases). Germline CDR1 SQVTM, CDR2 ANQGSEA. V was pared by 3 bases and J by 4 bases, with 19 bases between. This CDR3 has 16 amino acids. CDR3 DNA sequence: TGCAGCGTTGAGGACGGACCGGACACCAGATACAATGAGCAGTTCTTC. Protein: CSVEDGPDTRYNEQFF.

This chain connects TRBV24-1 to TRBJ1-1; D is ambiguous. Trimming took 3 bases from V and 1 from J, leaving 5 bases between them. Germline V gene data show CDR1 as KGHDR and CDR2 as SFDVKD. CDR3 length: 13 amino acids. CDR3 loop: CATSDRENTEAFF. The CDR3 DNA is TGTGCCACCAGTGATCGAGAGAACACTGAAGCTTTCTTT.

In its sample, this clonotype was seen many times. This rearrangement joins TRBV5-1 to TRBJ2-2; D possibly corresponds to TRBD2 (5 bases). V was pared by 9 bases and J by 3 bases, with 12 bases between. Per the germline V gene, CDR1 is SGHRS and CDR2 is YFSETQ. This CDR3 contains 13 residues. The CDR3 region is CATLTEDTGELFF. For the CDR3, the DNA is TGCGCCACCCTGACGGAGGACACCGGGGAGCTGTTTTTT.